This T cell receptor (beta chain) came from a study of blood T cell repertoires in COVID-19 (dated by TCRdb to about 2020). Notes on the research overall: Samples covering the acute and convalescent phases of COVID-19 were provided by collaborators in the United States, Italy and Spain. The repertoires were made available in a free public database intended to serve as a resource for research on the immune response to SARS-CoV-2. The material from the prospective study consisted of cDNA or gDNA derived from T cells, B-cell-depleted T cells, or PBMCs. Where available, HLA class I and class II types were taken from metadata supplied by the sample provider and were not determined by assay-based typing. Samples came from the ongoing ImmuneRACE study (first 160 participants) plus 1,254 subjects from 6 global collaborators. Nearly every sample came with metadata listing a de-identified subject ID, COVID-19 status, age in years and sex. Subjects who had been exposed to COVID-19, were actively infected with it, or had recovered from it provided the deeply sampled blood TCRbeta repertoires that made up the dataset. Broad study findings and their caveats: The amount of clinical and demographic metadata varied by source and participant and was provided uncurated.

Sequences MNHEY (CDR1) and SVGEGT (CDR2) are obtained from the germline V gene. There are 13 amino acids in the CDR3, from cysteine to phenylalanine inclusive. The CDR3 DNA has 39 bases and is translated from base 1. V is pared back by 2 bases and J by 5 bases, with 7 bases lying between the germline termini. Concerning this clone itself: The target of this receptor is not known. Base qualities are missing; no much larger clone stands one base away.

In Seattle, one collaborating source enrolled patients while the infection was active and tracked those patients longitudinally over the course of disease. Each collaborating institution followed its own protocols to collect whole blood in K2EDTA tubes. Collaborator samples were shipped for TCRbeta analysis as frozen whole blood, isolated PBMCs, or DNA extracted from either sample type. The immunoSEQ Assay, a bias-controlled multiplex PCR, was used to amplify TCRbeta CDR3 regions from genomic DNA. The original methods were these. The number of nucleated cells in each sample was estimated by amplification of reference gene primers within the assay. Sequence reads were collapsed and filtered to measure the absolute abundance of every unique TCRbeta CDR3 rearrangement. For each sample, productive Simpson clonality was calculated as the square root of Simpson's diversity index over productive rearrangements. This immuneACCESS table, as held by TCRdb, lists in-frame sequences with V and J called but not all clones. Of the missing ones, under half trace to an unresolved V gene in checked studies; the others have no known cause. Clonal size and the V and J genes are those of that table, whereas D and trimming came from the DNA. The sample table holds 200,000 to 250,000 clones, of which 85% to 90% were seen once. Of the sample, about 9.4% is held by the ten largest clones.

This sequence uses TRBV6-2 or TRBV6-3 and TRBJ1-5; the D gene is perhaps TRBD1, from 5 matching bases. The origin of this receptor is a woman in her forties or fifties with COVID-19, enrolled during active disease. The material sequenced was peripheral blood. The DNA sequence is given as TGTGCCAGCAGTTACGTCAGGGATCAGCCCCAGCATTTT. Translated, it reads CASSYVRDQPQHF.